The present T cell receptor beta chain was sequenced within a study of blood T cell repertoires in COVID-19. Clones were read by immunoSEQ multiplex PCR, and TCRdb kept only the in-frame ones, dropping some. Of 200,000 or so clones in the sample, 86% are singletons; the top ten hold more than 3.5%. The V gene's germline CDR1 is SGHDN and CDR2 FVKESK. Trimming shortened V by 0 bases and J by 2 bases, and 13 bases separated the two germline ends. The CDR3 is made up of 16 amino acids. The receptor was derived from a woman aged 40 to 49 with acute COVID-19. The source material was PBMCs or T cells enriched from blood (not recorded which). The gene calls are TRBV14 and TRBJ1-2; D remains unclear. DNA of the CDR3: TGTGCCAGCAGCCAAGATCTTGGCAGGTCCAACTATGGCTACACCTTC. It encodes CASSQDLGRSNYGYTF.